This T cell receptor (beta chain) was documented in a study of PD-1 blockade in classical Hodgkin lymphoma. Findings of the study overall: Some patients began nivolumab under 1 year after ASCT. These patients were excluded from later analyses. Baseline TCR diversity was reportedly lower in newly diagnosed patients than in healthy donors. It was reported as lower still in relapsed/refractory patients.

Every patient was affected by relapse after autologous stem cell transplantation, while exposure to brentuximab vedotin was not uniform. This clone occurred once. No antigen is known for it. CDR1 MNHEY and CDR2 SMNVEV come from the germline V gene (reference sequence). The CDR3 is 12 amino acids. Between the trimmed V and J ends, which lost 5 bases and 0 bases, there was a span of 4 bases. The table came from immunoSEQ multiplex PCR; TCRdb's copy has only in-frame clones and leaves some out. This repertoire shows some 96,000 clones, roughly 88% found once; its top ten account for 12%. The rearrangement joins TRBV27 to TRBJ1-1; D gene ambiguous. Here the sequenced sample was peripheral blood mononuclear cells (PBMCs), taken at baseline. The sequence derives from a human donor with classical Hodgkin lymphoma. The CDR3 here is CASSTMNTEAFF. The CDR3 nucleotides are TGTGCCAGCAGTACGATGAACACTGAAGCTTTCTTT.